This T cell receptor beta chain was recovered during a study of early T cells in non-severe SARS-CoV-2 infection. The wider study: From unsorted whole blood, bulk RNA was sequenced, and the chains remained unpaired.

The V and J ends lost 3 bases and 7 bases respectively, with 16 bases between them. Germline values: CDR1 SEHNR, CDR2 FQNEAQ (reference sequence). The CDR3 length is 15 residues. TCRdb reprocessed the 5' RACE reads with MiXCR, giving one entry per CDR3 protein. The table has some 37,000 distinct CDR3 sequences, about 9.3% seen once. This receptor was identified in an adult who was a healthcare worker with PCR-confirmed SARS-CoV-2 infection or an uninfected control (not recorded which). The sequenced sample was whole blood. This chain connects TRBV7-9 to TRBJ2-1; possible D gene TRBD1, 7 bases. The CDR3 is CASSLGKQGGNEQFF. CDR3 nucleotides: TGTGCCAGCAGCTTGGGAAAGCAGGGGGGAAATGAGCAGTTCTTC.